The 31 T cell receptor beta chains in this list originate from one sample, sequenced in a study of read filtering for tumor transcriptome and immune sequencing. This library used roughly 370 ng RNA and molecular barcoded adaptors spanning alpha/delta and beta/gamma chains. One entry per CDR3 protein results from TCRdb running MiXCR on the reads. The sample includes 85,000 or so distinct CDR3 sequences, roughly an eighth of them seen just once. Specimen: a population of CD138-negative cells sorted from bone marrow. The receptors originated from a donor aged 40 or older with multiple myeloma.

This clonotype was recorded a few times. This chain connects TRBV5-1 to TRBJ1-3; D unresolved. Germline V gene data show CDR1 as SGHRS and CDR2 as YFSETQ. The CDR3 has 16 residues. The V gene lost 0 bases and the J gene lost 0 bases, with 10 bases spanning the gap. CDR3 in DNA: TGCGCCAGCAGCTTGGCCGGAATAACCTCTGGAAACACCATATATTTT. It yields the protein CASSLAGITSGNTIYF.

On this clonotype: A single base separates this from a much larger clone, so it may be a read error. The J gene is TRBJ2-7, the V gene TRBV5-1; 8 bases are shared with TRBD1. CDR3 length equals 15 residues. Germline CDR1 SGHRS, CDR2 YFSETQ. V was clipped by 0 bases and J by 5 bases; unmatched bases: 7. CDR3 sequence: CASSLGQGALNEQYF. Here the CDR3 DNA reads TGCGCCAGCAGCTTGGGGCAGGGGGCGCTGAACGAGCAGTACTTC.

This clonotype turned up a few times. The CDR3 DNA reads as TGTGCCAGCACCCGCCTCCGCGGTTATAGCACAGATACGCAGTATTTT. Amino acid sequence: CASTRLRGYSTDTQYF. This sequence joins TRBV11-2 and TRBJ2-3; D unclear. The length of the CDR3 is 16 residues. The V end was cut by 7 bases, the J end by 0 bases, with 17 bases between. The germline V gene encodes CDR1 SGHAT and CDR2 FQNNGV.

With respect to this clonotype: A much larger clonotype is one base distant, so this may be a read error. The chain uses TRBV18 and TRBJ1-5, with 10 bases matching TRBD1. The CDR3 is 17 residues long. Germline loops: CDR1 KGHSH, CDR2 LQKENI. As DNA, the CDR3 is TGTGCCAGCTCACCTTACGGACAGGGGGGTAGCAGTCAGCCCCAGCATTTT. Protein product: CASSPYGQGGSSQPQHF.

The table lists this clonotype with a few counts. This may come from a read error, since a much larger clone is one base off. The V and J genes are TRBV29-1 and TRBJ2-5; D could derive from TRBD1 or TRBD2 (5 bases each). In germline, CDR1 is SQVTM, CDR2 ANQGSEA. Trimming removed 8 bases from V and 4 bases from J, with 20 bases in between. The CDR3 is 14 residues long. CDR3 DNA sequence: TGCAGCATGGGACCGCAACAAAGCCTAGAGACCCAGTACTTC. Encoded protein: CSMGPQQSLETQYF.

Comment on this clonotype: A single base separates this from a much larger clone, so it may be a read error. This chain uses TRBV29-1 with TRBJ2-5; 11 bases line up with TRBD1. The CDR3 is made up of 12 amino acids. Germline V lookup: CDR1 SQVTM, CDR2 ANQGSEA. The CDR3 is CSAGQGVETQDF. DNA of the CDR3: TGCAGCGCGGGACAGGGGGTAGAGACCCAGGACTTC.

Many counts were recorded for this clonotype. The rearrangement uses TRBV5-1 and TRBJ2-7; TRBD2 is a possible D gene (5 bases). V gave up 1 base and J gave up 5 bases, with 13 bases separating them. CDR1 and CDR2 (germline): SGHRS, YFSETQ. The CDR3 is made up of 14 amino acids. For the CDR3, the DNA is TGCGCCAGCAGCTTGACCCCCGCGGGCGACGAGCAGTACTTC. Its translation is CASSLTPAGDEQYF. The full variable domain, rest sourced from reference TRBV5-1 and TRBJ2-7, is KAGVTQTPRYLIKTRGQQVTLSCSPISGHRSVSWYQQTPGQGLQFLFEYFSETQRNKGNFPGRFSGRQFSNSRSEMNVSTLELGDSALYLCASSLTPAGDEQYFGPGTRLTVT.

The sample holds many counts of this clonotype. The chain recombines TRBV20-1 with TRBJ2-7; 9 bases match TRBD2. J gave up 9 bases and V 5 bases, and 5 bases lay outside the gene matches. Germline CDR1 reads DFQATT; CDR2 reads SNEGSKA (reference sequence). The CDR3 covers 11 residues. The CDR3 DNA is TGCAGTGCTTCCCTAGCGGGATTGCAGTACTTC. Translated: CSASLAGLQYF.

This clonotype was observed many times. The chain employs TRBV5-1 and TRBJ2-1; 9 positions match TRBD2. The CDR3 runs 15 residues. Germline CDR1 reads SGHRS; CDR2 reads YFSETQ. J lost 7 bases, V lost 3 bases, and 8 bases had no gene match. The CDR3 sequence is CASSSSGTSSNEQFF. CDR3 coding DNA: TGCGCCAGCAGCTCATCCGGGACTAGCTCTAATGAGCAGTTCTTC.

The V call is TRBV5-5, the J call TRBJ2-7; possibly TRBD2 for D (6 bases). V gave up 0 bases and J gave up 3 bases, with 10 bases separating them. CDR1 is SGHKS and CDR2 is YYEKEE in the germline V gene (reference sequence). There are 14 residues in the CDR3. CDR3 residues: CASSLDSGLYEQYF. In DNA, the CDR3 is TGTGCCAGCAGCTTGGATAGCGGACTCTACGAGCAGTACTTC.

As concerns this clonotype: Germline is not matched at one junction end, which may reflect a read error. V is TRBV29-1 and J is TRBJ2-5, with D maybe TRBD2 (6 bases). CDR1 is SQVTM, CDR2 ANQGSEA, per germline. The CDR3 totals 14 residues. The CDR3 nucleotides read TGCAGTGTTGAAGAGGGGTCTCCCGGGGAGGCCCAGTACTTC. Its translation is CSVEEGSPGEAQYF.

V and J are TRBV20-1 and TRBJ2-6; TRBD1 matches at 10 bases. Trimming cost V 6 bases and J 0 bases; bases outside gene matches: 5. The CDR3 extends over 16 amino acids. Germline V gene sequence: CDR1 DFQATT, CDR2 SNEGSKA (reference sequence). CDR3 sequence: CSAPTGGNSGANVLTF. The CDR3 DNA is TGCAGTGCACCGACAGGGGGCAACTCTGGGGCCAACGTCCTGACTTTC.

The table lists this clonotype with many counts. V usage is TRBV29-1 and J usage is TRBJ2-2; D gene unclear. There are 13 residues in the CDR3. CDR1 is SQVTM and CDR2 is ANQGSEA in the germline V gene. Trimming cost V 4 bases and J 0 bases, with 6 bases left between them. This CDR3 is CSVVSANTGELFF. The CDR3 DNA follows: TGCAGCGTTGTTAGTGCGAACACCGGGGAGCTGTTTTTT.

This clonotype came up a few times. The chain combines TRBV3-1 with TRBJ2-7; D might be TRBD1 or TRBD2, each matching 5 bases. V lost 1 base, J lost 6 bases, and 13 bases lay in between. The CDR3 consists of 14 residues. Germline CDR1 is LGHDT and CDR2 is YNNKEL (reference sequence). The CDR3 sequence is CASSQVRGYPEQYF. Written as DNA, the CDR3 is TGTGCCAGCAGCCAAGTGAGGGGTTATCCCGAGCAGTACTTC.

This clonotype was observed many times. The J gene is TRBJ2-1, the V gene TRBV6-2 or TRBV6-3; 10 bases agree with TRBD2. This CDR3 contains 15 residues. Germline CDR1 is MNHEY and CDR2 is SVGEGT. The V and J ends lost 6 bases and 6 bases, in that order; junction bases with no gene match: 8. Written as DNA, the CDR3 is TGTGCCAGCAGACCCCCTAGCGGGAGAGCCAATGAGCAGTTCTTC. Its protein is CASRPPSGRANEQFF.

The CDR3 region is CSASTRSGEQYF. The CDR3 DNA sequence: TGCAGTGCTAGCACCAGATCCGGCGAGCAGTACTTC. The chain carries TRBV20-1 and TRBJ2-7; D uncertain. This CDR3 contains 12 residues. Deletions cut 3 bases from V and 6 bases from J, with 12 bases between. Germline loops: CDR1 DFQATT, CDR2 SNEGSKA (reference sequence).

The table lists this clonotype with a count of one. This chain's CDR3 is CASSLPTSYEQYF. The CDR3 DNA is TGTGCCAGCAGCCTCCCGACTAGCTACGAGCAGTACTTC. The chain links TRBV7-3 to TRBJ2-7; D might be TRBD2 (6 bases). V was shortened by 5 bases and J by 3 bases, with 11 bases between the two germline ends. Germline assignment: CDR1 SGHTA and CDR2 FQGTGA. The CDR3 sequence is 13 residues long.

The chain couples TRBV5-1 to TRBJ1-2; D remains unclear. Looked up from germline, CDR1 is SGHRS and CDR2 is YFSETQ. The V and J ends lost 3 bases and 8 bases respectively, with 17 bases between them. This CDR3 is built from 14 residues. DNA of the CDR3: TGCGCCAGCAGCTCGTCCACTGGAGGAGGCGGCTACACCTTC. Protein product: CASSSSTGGGGYTF.

Many counts were recorded for this clonotype. This sequence joins TRBV11-2 and TRBJ1-2, with 11 positions matching TRBD1. V was clipped by 8 bases and J by 1 base; unmatched bases: 6. Germline-derived CDR1 and CDR2 are SGHAT and FQNNGV. The CDR3 runs to 15 residues. This CDR3 is CASGPGTGGNYGYTF. CDR3 DNA: TGTGCCAGCGGCCCCGGGACAGGGGGTAACTATGGCTACACCTTC.

This clonotype was picked up many times. V usage is TRBV7-8 and J usage is TRBJ1-1; 7 bases are shared with TRBD1. Trimming took 5 bases from V and 2 from J; bases not matched to a gene: 5. Germline V gives CDR1 SGHVS, CDR2 FQNEAQ. CDR3 size: 14 residues. CDR3 nucleotides: TGTGCCAGCAGCACCAACAGGGGTAACACTGAAGCTTTCTTT. Amino acids: CASSTNRGNTEAFF.

Many counts were recorded for this clonotype. The chain carries TRBV29-1 and TRBJ2-2; D not certain. There are 14 residues in the CDR3. The germline CDR1 and CDR2 sequences are SQVTM and ANQGSEA. V lost 7 bases and J lost 4, with 16 bases in between. As DNA, the CDR3 is TGCAGCGCCACTTTCCGGGCGATCACCGGGGAGCTGTTTTTT. Translated, it gives CSATFRAITGELFF.

There are many counts of this clonotype. This chain uses TRBV7-9 with TRBJ2-3; D might be TRBD1 (5 bases). Trimming shortened V by 4 bases and J by 6 bases, and 14 bases separated the two germline ends. Germline loops: CDR1 SEHNR, CDR2 FQNEAQ (reference sequence). The CDR3 extends over 14 amino acids. The CDR3 here is CASSYGHPGDTQYF. CDR3 nucleotides: TGTGCCAGCAGCTACGGACACCCCGGGGATACGCAGTATTTT.

This clonotype was seen at least ten times. The chain carries TRBV18 and TRBJ1-1; TRBD1 might be the D (6 bases). The V gene's germline CDR1 is KGHSH and CDR2 LQKENI. The CDR3 spans 12 residues. V lost 7 bases and J lost 4, with 10 bases in between. The CDR3 DNA reads as TGTGCCAGCTGGGGGGCAGGCACTGAAGCTTTCTTT. Protein sequence: CASWGAGTEAFF.

In its sample, this clonotype was seen a few times. CDR3 coding DNA: TGCGCCAGCAGTCAAAGGGGTGCGGGGGTTGGCCTGGGCCAAGAGACCCAGTACTTC. It specifies CASSQRGAGVGLGQETQYF. This rearrangement joins TRBV23-1 to TRBJ2-5; 7 bases align to TRBD2. TRBV23-1 is designated an ORF whose function remains uncertain. The J segment lost 1 base and the V segment lost 2 bases, leaving 16 bases of the junction unmatched. This CDR3 is built from 19 residues.

This clonotype was detected only a few times. The chain joins TRBV6-5 to TRBJ2-3; 13 bases are shared with TRBD2. Germline loops: CDR1 MNHEY, CDR2 SVGAGI. CDR3 length equals 15 residues. V lost 2 bases and J lost 10; bases outside the gene matches: 6. CDR3 loop: CASSYGGTSGMAQYF. For the CDR3, the DNA is TGTGCCAGCAGTTACGGGGGGACTAGCGGGATGGCGCAGTATTTT.

This clonotype occurred many times. Here the CDR3 DNA reads TGCAGCGTTGAGGCCGGCAGGAATATTCAGTACTTC. Translation gives CSVEAGRNIQYF. This chain joins TRBV29-1 and TRBJ2-4; D gene uncertain. The germline gives CDR1 SQVTM, CDR2 ANQGSEA. Trimming removed 3 bases from V and 10 bases from J, with 13 bases in between. The CDR3 consists of 12 residues. The full variable domain, with the rest looked up from reference TRBV29-1 and TRBJ2-4, is SAVISQKPSRDICQRGTSLTIQCQVDSQVTMMFWYRQQPGQSLTLIATANQGSEATYESGFVIDKFPISRPNLTFSTLTVSNMSPEDSSIYLCSVEAGRNIQYFGAGTRLSVL.

This clonotype has ten or more counts. The V gene is TRBV24-1, the J gene TRBJ2-5; 10 nucleotides match TRBD1. The length of the CDR3 is 17 residues. V trimming: 1 base; J trimming: 5 bases; junction bases outside the gene matches: 9. CDR1 and CDR2 from the germline V gene are KGHDR and SFDVKD. CDR3 residues: CATSDFEDRGRDETQYF. The CDR3 nucleotides read TGTGCCACCAGTGATTTCGAAGACAGGGGGCGCGACGAGACCCAGTACTTC.

This clonotype was counted ten times or more. The chain combines TRBV5-1 with TRBJ1-1; D gene ambiguous. The CDR3 totals 16 residues. The ends were cut back, 1 base at V and 0 bases at J, with 13 bases in the middle. Germline lookup yields CDR1 SGHRS and CDR2 YFSETQ. The CDR3, as DNA: TGCGCCAGCAGCTTGTACCAACCAGGCTTGAACACTGAAGCTTTCTTT. Protein: CASSLYQPGLNTEAFF.

This clonotype was recorded at least ten times. This sequence joins TRBV5-6 and TRBJ2-7; 8 bases align to TRBD1. CDR3 size: 14 residues. The V segment lost 0 bases and the J segment 3 bases; nucleotides outside the gene matches: 2. Germline-derived CDR1 and CDR2 are SGHDT and YYEEEE. The CDR3 reads CASSLGGQGYEQYF. The CDR3 nucleotides are TGTGCCAGCAGCTTGGGAGGACAGGGCTACGAGCAGTACTTC.

This clonotype was seen at least ten times. The chain couples TRBV19 to TRBJ1-6, with 7 nucleotides matching TRBD1. The CDR3 loop spans 13 amino acids. Germline CDR1 LNHDA, CDR2 SQIVND (reference sequence). V gave up 6 bases and J gave up 8 bases; unmatched junction bases: 4. The CDR3 sequence: CASSSTGDSPLHF. CDR3 nucleotide sequence: TGTGCCAGTAGCAGCACAGGGGATTCACCCCTCCACTTT.

In its sample, this clonotype was seen many times. The V gene is TRBV7-9, the J gene TRBJ2-5; D ambiguous. From germline, CDR1 is SEHNR and CDR2 FQNEAQ (reference sequence). CDR3 length: 12 amino acids. V lost 2 bases and J lost 5, with 6 bases in between. In DNA, the CDR3 is TGTGCCAGCAGCTTAAACGGGGAGACCCAGTACTTC. The encoded protein is CASSLNGETQYF.